The sample holds many counts of the clone carrying this T cell receptor (beta chain). Antigen unknown. TCRdb fed the reads into MiXCR, producing one record per CDR3 protein. The sample records 680,000 or so distinct CDR3 sequences, around 31% being singletons. Germline values: CDR1 SGHVS, CDR2 FQNEAQ. The V gene lost 5 bases and the J gene lost 6 bases, with 16 bases spanning the gap. This CDR3 has 14 residues. The sample originates from a study of T cell repertoires in cytomegalovirus infection. The overall study: Selection of CMV epitopes for the study included recently identified HLA-C-restricted and well-studied HLA-B-restricted ones. Indications came from public TCR beta signatures; they pointed to CMV infection and to a matching HLA type. General study points: Dominant in the ex vivo response were TCR beta clonotypes restricted by HLA-C and specific for CMV. Carriage of CMV together with the relevant HLA was identifiable through cumulative public TCR beta family frequency.

The chain uses TRBV7-8 and TRBJ2-5; D is possibly TRBD1 or TRBD2 (6 bases each). This sequence was found in a human donor in good health (CMV status not recorded). Some clones in this sample may be carry-over from other donors' samples. The material was cultured PBMCs, obtained from culture after CMV antigen stimulation. Written as DNA, the CDR3 is TGTGCCAGCAGCGTAGATCCGGGGGCGAAGACCCAGTACTTC. Translation: CASSVDPGAKTQYF.